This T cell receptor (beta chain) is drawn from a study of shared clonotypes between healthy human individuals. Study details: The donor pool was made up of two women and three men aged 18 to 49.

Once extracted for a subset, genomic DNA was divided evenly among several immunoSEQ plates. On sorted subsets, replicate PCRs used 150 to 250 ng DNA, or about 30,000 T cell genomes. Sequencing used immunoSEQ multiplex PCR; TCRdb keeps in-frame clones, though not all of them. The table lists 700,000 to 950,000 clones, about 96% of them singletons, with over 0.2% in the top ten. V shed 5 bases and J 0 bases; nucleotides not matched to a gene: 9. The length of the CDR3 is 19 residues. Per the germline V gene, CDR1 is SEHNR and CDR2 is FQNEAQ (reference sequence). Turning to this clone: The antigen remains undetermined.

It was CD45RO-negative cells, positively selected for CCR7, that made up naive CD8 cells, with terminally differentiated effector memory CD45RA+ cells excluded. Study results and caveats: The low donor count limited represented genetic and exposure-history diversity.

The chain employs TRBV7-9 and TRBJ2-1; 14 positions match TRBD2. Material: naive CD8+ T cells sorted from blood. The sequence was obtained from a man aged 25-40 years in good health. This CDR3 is CASSTRTSGRPRSYNEQFF. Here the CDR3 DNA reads TGTGCCAGCAGCACAAGGACTAGCGGGAGGCCTCGCTCCTACAATGAGCAGTTCTTC.